Below, 22 T cell receptor beta chains from the same sample are listed, as sequenced in a study of graft-versus-host responses after intestinal transplantation. Data came from immunoSEQ multiplex PCR; TCRdb stores just in-frame clones and leaves some out. The sample shows 90,000 to 100,000 clones, 86% of them seen only once. Specimen: PBMCs, collected 255 days after intestinal transplant. Receptor source: a human patient who received an intestinal transplant, so some T cells may come from the graft donor.

The rearrangement links TRBV9 to TRBJ1-1; D not resolved. V dropped 0 bases and J dropped 2 bases, with 5 bases sitting between them. In germline, CDR1 is SGDLS, CDR2 YYNGEE. The CDR3 runs 13 residues. CDR3 nucleotide sequence: TGTGCCAGCAGCGTAGGTTATAACACTGAAGCTTTCTTT. Translation gives CASSVGYNTEAFF.

DNA for the CDR3: TGCGCCAGCAGCTTGGGCGGCCGTCGCAATCAGCCCCAGCATTTT. This sequence encodes CASSLGGRRNQPQHF. The chain carries TRBV5-1 and TRBJ1-5; no firm D call. The CDR3 spans 15 residues. The germline V gene has CDR1 SGHRS and CDR2 YFSETQ. Deletions cut 0 bases from V and 2 bases from J, with 9 bases between.

V is TRBV25-1 and J is TRBJ2-7; 7 bases agree with TRBD1. Per germline, CDR1 MGHDK and CDR2 SYGVNS. This CDR3 region has 13 residues. V gave up 5 bases and J gave up 7 bases; unmatched junction bases: 8. CDR3: CASSKTGINEQYF. Written as DNA, the CDR3 is TGTGCCAGCAGTAAGACAGGGATCAATGAGCAGTACTTC.

The V and J genes are TRBV5-1 and TRBJ2-2, with 9 bases identical to TRBD1. This CDR3 has 16 residues. Germline V gene sequence: CDR1 SGHRS, CDR2 YFSETQ. With 2 bases clipped from V and 1 base from J, the junction kept 3 bases outside the gene matches. In DNA form, the CDR3 reads TGCGCCAGCAGCTTCACGGGACAGGGGAACACCGGGGAGCTGTTTTTT. Translation: CASSFTGQGNTGELFF.

The chain employs TRBV6-5 and TRBJ1-4, with D hard to call. CDR3 length equals 16 residues. V was pared by 0 bases and J by 8 bases, with 16 bases between. CDR1 is MNHEY and CDR2 is SVGAGI in the germline V gene. CDR3 nucleotides: TGTGCCAGCAGTTACTCCCCCGGGCAGTTGAAGGAAAAACTGTTTTTT. Its translation: CASSYSPGQLKEKLFF.

The rearrangement links TRBV4-2 to TRBJ1-3, with 12 bases identical to TRBD1. The germline V gene encodes CDR1 LGHNA and CDR2 YNFKEQ. The length of the CDR3 is 16 residues. Losses at the gene ends were 4 bases for V and 4 bases for J; bases not matched to a gene: 5. CDR3 sequence: CASSPRDRGPGNTIYF. CDR3 nucleotide sequence: TGTGCCAGCAGCCCTCGGGACAGGGGGCCAGGAAACACCATATATTTT.

The V and J genes are TRBV2 and TRBJ2-1; the match to TRBD2 covers 7 bases. Per the germline V gene, CDR1 is SNHLY and CDR2 is FYNNEI. J was trimmed by 6 bases and V by 2 bases; bases with no gene match: 10. The CDR3 is 16 residues long. The CDR3 is CASSELAAGVTNEQFF. CDR3 sequence (DNA): TGTGCCAGCAGTGAACTGGCGGCGGGGGTTACCAATGAGCAGTTCTTC.

This clone was counted a few times. The chain couples TRBV6-1 to TRBJ2-7; D remains ambiguous. The ends were cut back, 2 bases at V and 4 bases at J, with 18 bases in the middle. The germline gives CDR1 MNHNS, CDR2 SASEGT. This CDR3 is built from 16 residues. The CDR3 loop is CASSEIDQVSTYEQYF. The DNA for the CDR3 is TGTGCCAGCAGTGAAATCGATCAGGTTTCTACATACGAGCAGTACTTC.

The chain employs TRBV28 and TRBJ1-1; D is unclear. The CDR3 is 14 amino acids. The V end was cut by 6 bases, the J end by 4 bases, with 15 bases between. CDR1 and CDR2 from the germline V gene are MDHEN and SYDVKM. Written as DNA, the CDR3 is TGTGCCAGCAGCCCTAGCCTAGGAATCACTGAAGCTTTCTTT. The encoded protein is CASSPSLGITEAFF.

The table lists this clone with a count of one. V and J are TRBV2 and TRBJ2-1, with unresolved D. Trimming took 4 bases from V and 5 from J, leaving 9 bases between them. The V gene's germline CDR1 is SNHLY and CDR2 FYNNEI. The length of the CDR3 is 13 residues. The CDR3 here is CASSGTNDNEQFF. In DNA, the CDR3 is TGTGCCAGCAGTGGGACCAACGACAATGAGCAGTTCTTC.

As DNA, the CDR3 is TGCGCCAGCAGCCCATTAGACAGGAGTAATTCACCCCTCCACTTT. It specifies CASSPLDRSNSPLHF. The chain combines TRBV4-1 with TRBJ1-6, with a tentative D call TRBD1 (6 bases). CDR3 length: 15 amino acids. V gave up 4 bases and J gave up 6 bases, with 13 bases separating them. Germline V gives CDR1 MGHRA, CDR2 YSYEKL.

The J gene is TRBJ1-4, the V gene TRBV15, with a tentative D call TRBD1 (5 bases). V was clipped by 4 bases and J by 2 bases, with 11 bases between them. The CDR3 loop spans 15 amino acids. Germline V gene lookup returns CDR1 LNHNV and CDR2 YYDKDF (reference sequence). DNA of the CDR3: TGTGCCACCAGCAAAAGGGGTACTACTAATGAAAAACTGTTTTTT. Translated, it gives CATSKRGTTNEKLFF.

The chain combines TRBV6-5 with TRBJ2-4; D possibly corresponds to TRBD2 (5 bases). This CDR3 region has 15 residues. From germline, CDR1 is MNHEY and CDR2 SVGAGI. Trimming pared 8 bases from V and 0 bases from J, leaving 14 bases between. The CDR3 here is CASSPGNVAKNIQYF. CDR3 DNA sequence: TGTGCCAGCTCGCCGGGGAATGTAGCCAAAAACATTCAGTACTTC.

The rearrangement joins TRBV12-5 to TRBJ2-2; 9 positions agree with TRBD1. This CDR3 comprises 16 residues. V dropped 1 base and J dropped 1; count of bases not matched to a gene: 1. Germline V CDR1 and CDR2: LGHNT, FRNRAP. CDR3: CASGLGDRENTGELFF. Here the CDR3 DNA reads TGTGCTAGTGGTTTGGGGGACAGGGAGAACACCGGGGAGCTGTTTTTT.

The chain uses TRBV25-1 and TRBJ2-3; D tentatively fits TRBD1 or TRBD2 (6 bases each). CDR3 size: 15 residues. Looked up from germline, CDR1 is MGHDK and CDR2 is SYGVNS. V lost 3 bases and J 0 bases, leaving 10 bases between the germline ends. CDR3 loop: CASSEVGGSTDTQYF. DNA for the CDR3: TGTGCCAGCAGTGAGGTCGGGGGCAGCACAGATACGCAGTATTTT.

Only one count was recorded for this clone. The V call is TRBV2, the J call TRBJ1-4; possible D gene TRBD1, 6 bases. CDR1 SNHLY and CDR2 FYNNEI come from the germline V gene. This CDR3 is 18 amino acids long. V was pared by 8 bases and J by 0 bases, with 22 bases between. CDR3 region: CASGLRTVAGATNEKLFF. The CDR3 DNA reads TGTGCCAGCGGGCTCCGGACAGTCGCGGGGGCAACTAATGAAAAACTGTTTTTT.

This clone was seen only once. CDR3 sequence (DNA): TGCGCCAGCAGCTTAGGGATTTCCTACGAGCAGTACTTC. This translates into CASSLGISYEQYF. This chain links TRBV5-1 with TRBJ2-7; no reliable D call. The CDR3 contains 13 residues. The germline CDR1 and CDR2 sequences are SGHRS and YFSETQ. The ends were cut back, 2 bases at V and 1 base at J, with 7 bases in the middle.

The chain uses TRBV5-6 and TRBJ1-6, with D uncertain. Trimming cost V 0 bases and J 7 bases, with 17 bases left between them. The germline V gene has CDR1 SGHDT and CDR2 YYEEEE. This CDR3 has 17 amino acids. The CDR3 is CASSLDPTRVANSPLHF. CDR3 DNA: TGTGCCAGCAGCTTGGATCCTACCCGGGTGGCGAATTCACCCCTCCACTTT.

V is TRBV2 and J is TRBJ1-2; D unclear. This CDR3 contains 17 residues. Per the germline V gene, CDR1 is SNHLY and CDR2 is FYNNEI. The V end was cut by 2 bases, the J end by 0 bases, with 16 bases between. CDR3 protein: CASSEFEWEHPNYGYTF. The CDR3 DNA reads as TGTGCCAGCAGTGAATTTGAATGGGAACATCCTAACTATGGCTACACCTTC.

About this clone: A far larger clone is just one base off, so this is likely a read error. The genes are TRBV7-9 and TRBJ1-4; D ambiguous. Germline V gives CDR1 SEHNR, CDR2 FQNEAQ (reference sequence). The CDR3 is 12 residues long. Trimming stripped 4 bases from V and 4 bases from J, with 4 bases between. This chain's CDR3 is CASSSDNEKLFF. The DNA for the CDR3 is TGTGCCAGCAGCTCGGATAATGAAAAACTGTTTTTT.

This chain uses TRBV5-1 with TRBJ2-1; weak D call: TRBD2 (5 bases). The CDR3 runs 16 residues. Germline lookup yields CDR1 SGHRS and CDR2 YFSETQ. Trimming removed 0 bases from V and 0 bases from J, with 10 bases in between. The CDR3 loop is CASSLASGSSYNEQFF. For the CDR3, the DNA is TGCGCCAGCAGCTTGGCTTCGGGGAGCTCCTACAATGAGCAGTTCTTC.

This chain joins TRBV6-5 and TRBJ2-7, with D possibly matching TRBD2 (5 bases). V was clipped by 6 bases and J by 2 bases, with 14 bases between them. The CDR3 sequence is 14 residues long. Germline assignment: CDR1 MNHEY and CDR2 SVGAGI. CDR3 in amino acids: CASSVEVGTYEQYF. In DNA form, the CDR3 reads TGTGCCAGCAGCGTGGAGGTCGGGACCTACGAGCAGTACTTC.